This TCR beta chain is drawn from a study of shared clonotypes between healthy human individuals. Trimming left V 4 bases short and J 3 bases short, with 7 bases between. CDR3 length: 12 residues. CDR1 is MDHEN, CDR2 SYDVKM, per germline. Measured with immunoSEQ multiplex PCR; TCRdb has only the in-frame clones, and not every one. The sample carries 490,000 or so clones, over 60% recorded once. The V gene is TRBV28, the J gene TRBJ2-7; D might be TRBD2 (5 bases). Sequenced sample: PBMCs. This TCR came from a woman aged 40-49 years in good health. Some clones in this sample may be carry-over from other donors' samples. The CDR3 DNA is TGTGCCAGCAGTTACGGGGACTACGAGCAGTACTTC. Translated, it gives CASSYGDYEQYF.